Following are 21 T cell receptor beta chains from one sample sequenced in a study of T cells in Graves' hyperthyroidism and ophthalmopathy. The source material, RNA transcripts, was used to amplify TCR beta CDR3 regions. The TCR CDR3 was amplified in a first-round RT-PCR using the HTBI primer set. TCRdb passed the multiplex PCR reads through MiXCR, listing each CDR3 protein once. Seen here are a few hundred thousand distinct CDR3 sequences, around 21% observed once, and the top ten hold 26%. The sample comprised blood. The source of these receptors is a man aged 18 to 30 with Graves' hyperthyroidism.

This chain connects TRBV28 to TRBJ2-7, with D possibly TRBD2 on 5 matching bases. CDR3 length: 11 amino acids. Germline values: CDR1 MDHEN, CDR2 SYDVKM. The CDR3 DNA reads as TGTGCTTCGGAGAGGGCCTACGAGCAGTACTTC. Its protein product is CASERAYEQYF. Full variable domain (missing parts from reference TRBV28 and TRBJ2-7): DVKVTQSSRYLVKRTGEKVFLECVQDMDHENMFWYRQDPGLGLRLIYFSYDVKMKEKGDIPEGYSVSREKKERFSLILESASTNQTSMYLCASERAYEQYFGPGTRLTVT.

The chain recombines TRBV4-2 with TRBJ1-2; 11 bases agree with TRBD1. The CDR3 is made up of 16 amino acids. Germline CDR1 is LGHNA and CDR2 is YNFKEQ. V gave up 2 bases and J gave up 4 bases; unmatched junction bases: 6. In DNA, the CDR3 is TGTGCCAGCAGCCAAACCGGGACAGGGGGGGTCTATGGCTACACCTTC. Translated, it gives CASSQTGTGGVYGYTF.

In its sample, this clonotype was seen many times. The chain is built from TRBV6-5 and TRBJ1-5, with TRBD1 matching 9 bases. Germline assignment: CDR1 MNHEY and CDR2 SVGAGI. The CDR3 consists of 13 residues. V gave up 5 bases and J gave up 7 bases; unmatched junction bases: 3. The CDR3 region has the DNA TGTGCCAGCAGTCACACAGGGGGCCAGCCCCAGCATTTT. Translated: CASSHTGGQPQHF.

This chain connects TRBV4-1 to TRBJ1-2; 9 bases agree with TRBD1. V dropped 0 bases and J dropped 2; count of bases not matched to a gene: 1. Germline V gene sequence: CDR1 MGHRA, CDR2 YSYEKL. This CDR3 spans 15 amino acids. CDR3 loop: CASSQDTGGNYGYTF. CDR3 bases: TGCGCCAGCAGCCAAGATACAGGGGGCAACTATGGCTACACCTTC.

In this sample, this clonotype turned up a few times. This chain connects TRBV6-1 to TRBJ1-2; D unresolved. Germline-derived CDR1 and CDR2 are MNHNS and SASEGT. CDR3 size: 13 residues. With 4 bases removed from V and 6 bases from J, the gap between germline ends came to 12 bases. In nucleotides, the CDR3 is TGTGCCAGCAGTGCCACCGGGGTGGATGGCTACACCTTC. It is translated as CASSATGVDGYTF.

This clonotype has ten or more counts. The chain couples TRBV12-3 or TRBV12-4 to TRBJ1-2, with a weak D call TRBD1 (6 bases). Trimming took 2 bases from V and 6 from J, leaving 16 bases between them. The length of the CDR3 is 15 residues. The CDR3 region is CASSLRGTLQNGYTF. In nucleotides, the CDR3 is TGTGCCAGCAGTTTAAGGGGGACGCTTCAAAATGGCTACACCTTC.

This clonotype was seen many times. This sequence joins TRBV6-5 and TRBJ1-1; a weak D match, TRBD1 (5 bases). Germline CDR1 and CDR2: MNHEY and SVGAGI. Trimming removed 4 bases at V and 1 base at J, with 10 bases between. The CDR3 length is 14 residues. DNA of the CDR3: TGTGCCAGCAGTTCGGGGGGGACGAACACTGAAGCTTTCTTT. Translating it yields CASSSGGTNTEAFF.

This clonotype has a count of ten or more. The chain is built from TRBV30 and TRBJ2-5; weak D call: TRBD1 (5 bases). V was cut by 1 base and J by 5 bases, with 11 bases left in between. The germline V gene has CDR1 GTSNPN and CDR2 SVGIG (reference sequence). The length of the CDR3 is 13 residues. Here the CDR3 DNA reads TGTGCCTGGAGTGGGACACCTAGGGAGACCCAGTACTTC. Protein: CAWSGTPRETQYF.

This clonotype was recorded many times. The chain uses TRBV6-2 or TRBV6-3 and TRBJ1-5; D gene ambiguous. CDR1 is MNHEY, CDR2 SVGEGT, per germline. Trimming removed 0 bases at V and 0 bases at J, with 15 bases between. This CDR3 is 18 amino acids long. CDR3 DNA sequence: TGTGCCAGCAGTTACTCGCGTGGAAGAATTTTTAGCAATCAGCCCCAGCATTTT. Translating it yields CASSYSRGRIFSNQPQHF.

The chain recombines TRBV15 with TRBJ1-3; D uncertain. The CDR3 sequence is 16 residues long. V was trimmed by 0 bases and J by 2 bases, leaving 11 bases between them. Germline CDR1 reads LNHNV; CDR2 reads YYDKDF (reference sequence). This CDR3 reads CATSRDLGSAGNTIYF. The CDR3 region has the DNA TGTGCCACCAGCAGAGATTTGGGTTCGGCTGGAAACACCATATATTTT. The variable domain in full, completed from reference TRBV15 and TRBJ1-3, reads DAMVIQNPRYQVTQFGKPVTLSCSQTLNHNVMYWYQQKSSQAPKLLFHYYDKDFNNEADTPDNFQSRRPNTSFCFLDIRSPGLGDTAMYLCATSRDLGSAGNTIYFGEGSWLTVV.

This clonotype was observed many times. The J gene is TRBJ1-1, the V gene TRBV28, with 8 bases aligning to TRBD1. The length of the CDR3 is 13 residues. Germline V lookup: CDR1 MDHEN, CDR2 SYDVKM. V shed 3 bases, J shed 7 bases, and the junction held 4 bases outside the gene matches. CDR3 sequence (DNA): TGTGCCAGCAGTTTCTTAGGACAGGGTGAAGCTTTCTTT. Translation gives CASSFLGQGEAFF.

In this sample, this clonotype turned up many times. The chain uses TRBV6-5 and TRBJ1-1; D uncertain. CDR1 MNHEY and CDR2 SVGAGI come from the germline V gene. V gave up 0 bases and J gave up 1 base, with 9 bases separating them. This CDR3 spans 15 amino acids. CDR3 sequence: CASSYSRSSNTEAFF. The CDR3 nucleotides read TGTGCCAGCAGTTACTCGAGAAGTTCGAACACTGAAGCTTTCTTT.

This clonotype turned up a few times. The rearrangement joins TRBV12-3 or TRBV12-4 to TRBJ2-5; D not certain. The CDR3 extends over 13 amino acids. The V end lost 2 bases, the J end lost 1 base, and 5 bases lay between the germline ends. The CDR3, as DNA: TGTGCCAGCAGTTTAATCCTCCAAGAGACCCAGTACTTC. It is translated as CASSLILQETQYF.

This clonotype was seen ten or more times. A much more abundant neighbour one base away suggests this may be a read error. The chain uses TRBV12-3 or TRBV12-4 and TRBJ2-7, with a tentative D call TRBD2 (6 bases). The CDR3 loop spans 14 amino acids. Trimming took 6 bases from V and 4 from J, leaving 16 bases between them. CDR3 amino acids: CASSYRDGGYEQYF. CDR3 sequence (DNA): TGTGCCAGCAGCTACCGGGACGGGGGTTACGAGCAGTACTTC.

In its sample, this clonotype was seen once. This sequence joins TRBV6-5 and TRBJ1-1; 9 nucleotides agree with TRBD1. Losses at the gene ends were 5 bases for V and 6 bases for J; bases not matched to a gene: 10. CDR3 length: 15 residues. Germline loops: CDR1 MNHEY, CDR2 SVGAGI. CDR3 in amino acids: CASSNTGTGRAEAFF. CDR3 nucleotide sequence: TGTGCCAGCAGTAACACCGGGACAGGGAGGGCTGAAGCTTTCTTT.

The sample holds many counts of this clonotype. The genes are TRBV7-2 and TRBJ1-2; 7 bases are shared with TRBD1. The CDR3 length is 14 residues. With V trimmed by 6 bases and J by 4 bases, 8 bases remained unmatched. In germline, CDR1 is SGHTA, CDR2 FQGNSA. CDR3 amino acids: CASSSPGQLYGYTF. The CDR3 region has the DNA TGTGCCAGCAGTTCTCCGGGACAGCTCTATGGCTACACCTTC.

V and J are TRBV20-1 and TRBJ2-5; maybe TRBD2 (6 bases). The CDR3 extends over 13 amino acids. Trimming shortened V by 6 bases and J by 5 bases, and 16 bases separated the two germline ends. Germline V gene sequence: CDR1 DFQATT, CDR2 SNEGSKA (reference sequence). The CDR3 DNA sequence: TGCAGTGCCCTGTTGGAGGGAGCGGAGACCCAGTACTTC. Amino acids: CSALLEGAETQYF.

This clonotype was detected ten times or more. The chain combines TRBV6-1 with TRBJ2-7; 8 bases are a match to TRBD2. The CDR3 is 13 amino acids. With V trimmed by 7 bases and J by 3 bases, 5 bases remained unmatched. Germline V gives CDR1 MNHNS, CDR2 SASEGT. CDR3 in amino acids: CASTRGGNYEQYF. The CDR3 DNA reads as TGTGCCAGCACTCGGGGGGGGAACTACGAGCAGTACTTC.

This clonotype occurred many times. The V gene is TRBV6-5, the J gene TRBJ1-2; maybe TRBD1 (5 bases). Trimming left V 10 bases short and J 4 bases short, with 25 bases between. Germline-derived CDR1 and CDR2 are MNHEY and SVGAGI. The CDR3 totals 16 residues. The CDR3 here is CANKQERAALGYGYTF. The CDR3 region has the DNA TGTGCCAACAAACAGGAGCGGGCAGCTTTGGGCTATGGCTACACCTTC.

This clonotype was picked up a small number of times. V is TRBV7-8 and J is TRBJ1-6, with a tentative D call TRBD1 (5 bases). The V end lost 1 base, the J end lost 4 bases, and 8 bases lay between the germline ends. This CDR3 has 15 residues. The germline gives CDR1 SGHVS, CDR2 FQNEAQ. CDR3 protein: CASSLGAGYNSPLHF. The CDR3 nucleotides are TGTGCCAGCAGCTTAGGTGCAGGGTATAATTCACCCCTCCACTTT.

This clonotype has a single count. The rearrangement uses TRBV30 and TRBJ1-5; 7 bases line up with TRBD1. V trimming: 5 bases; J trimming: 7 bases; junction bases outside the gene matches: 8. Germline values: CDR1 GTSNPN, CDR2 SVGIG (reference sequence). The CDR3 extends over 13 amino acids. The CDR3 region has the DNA TGTGCCTGGGGTAAGGGGGCTGCGCAGCCCCAGCATTTT. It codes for CAWGKGAAQPQHF.